The clone carrying this T cell receptor beta chain has only a few counts. The antigen is undetermined. This record belongs to a study of blood T cells in healthy people across ages. No fewer than 5.5 micrograms of total RNA were isolated from every sample. Findings of the study overall: Those diversity estimates obtained from one million T cells were thought to be underestimates. Diversity of TCR beta per million T cells declined in a roughly linear way with age.

A J-beta primer mix and a sample-barcoded 5' primer were used in a second PCR of roughly 6 to 12 cycles. Each CDR3 protein is one row after TCRdb ran MiXCR on the 5' RACE reads. The sample lists fewer than 1,000,000 distinct CDR3 sequences, about 42% seen once, with about a fifth in the top ten. The CDR3 spans 16 residues. CDR1 MNHEY and CDR2 SVGAGI come from the germline V gene. V lost 0 bases and J lost 4; bases outside the gene matches: 6. Material: blood. This sequence joins TRBV6-5 and TRBJ2-5; 9 bases line up with TRBD2. The source of this sequence is a man between 60 and 70 years old in good health. The DNA for the CDR3 is TGTGCCAGCAGTTACTCTAGCGGGAGAGTGGGAGAGACCCAGTACTTC. It translates to CASSYSSGRVGETQYF.